This TCR beta chain was retrieved from a study of blood T cell repertoires in COVID-19. Trimming took 2 bases from V and 3 from J, leaving 12 bases between them. The germline gives CDR1 SGHRS, CDR2 YFSETQ. The CDR3 covers 14 residues. This table comes from immunoSEQ multiplex PCR, and its TCRdb copy is limited to in-frame clones, with some not included. The sample lists around 190,000 clones; around 83% were seen once. This sequence originates from a woman aged 70 to 79 with COVID-19, enrolled during active disease. Sequencing was performed on peripheral blood. The chain joins TRBV5-1 to TRBJ2-7, with D tentatively TRBD1 (6 bases). CDR3 amino acids: CASSFGQPIYEQYF. CDR3 coding DNA: TGCGCCAGCAGCTTCGGACAGCCCATCTACGAGCAGTACTTC.